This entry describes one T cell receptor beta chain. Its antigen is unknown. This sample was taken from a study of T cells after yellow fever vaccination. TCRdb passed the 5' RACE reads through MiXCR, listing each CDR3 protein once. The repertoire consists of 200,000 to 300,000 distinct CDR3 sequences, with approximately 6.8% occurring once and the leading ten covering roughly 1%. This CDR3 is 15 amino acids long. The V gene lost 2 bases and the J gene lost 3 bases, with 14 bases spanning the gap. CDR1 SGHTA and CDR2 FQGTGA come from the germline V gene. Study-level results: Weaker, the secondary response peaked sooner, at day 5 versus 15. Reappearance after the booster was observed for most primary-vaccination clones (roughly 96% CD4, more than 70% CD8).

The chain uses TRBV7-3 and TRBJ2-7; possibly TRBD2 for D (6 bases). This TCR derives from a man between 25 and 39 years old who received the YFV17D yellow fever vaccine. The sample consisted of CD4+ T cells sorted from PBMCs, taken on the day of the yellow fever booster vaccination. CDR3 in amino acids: CASSLRSGMNYEQYF. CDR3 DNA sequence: TGTGCCAGCAGCTTACGTAGCGGAATGAACTACGAGCAGTACTTC.